This record covers a single T cell receptor (beta chain). Germline V CDR1 and CDR2: SGHNT, YYREEE (reference sequence). The CDR3 contains 16 residues. The junction had 9 bases not matched to a gene; V was cut back by 0 bases and J by 5 bases. This specimen belongs to a study of blood T cell repertoires in COVID-19. Study summary: COVID-19 samples collected from the United States, Italy and Spain covered acute and convalescent phases. Nucleic acid was either cDNA or gDNA, and it came from T cells, B-cell-depleted T cells, or PBMCs.

Under the authors' procedure: Scientists estimated how many nucleated cells there were by amplifying reference gene primers. TCRdb's copy holds only in-frame clones and misses some; the assay was immunoSEQ multiplex PCR. The DNA gave D and trimming, while V, J and clone size come from that table. This sample carries 250,000 or so clones, approximately 80% of them seen once, and the ten largest clones take 4.7%. The sequenced sample consisted of peripheral blood. This clonotype was obtained from a woman in her 70s with acute or convalescent COVID-19. This chain links TRBV5-4 with TRBJ2-5, with 8 bases that match TRBD2. Here the CDR3 reads CASSLGASSGEETQYF. CDR3 in DNA: TGTGCCAGCAGCTTGGGTGCGAGTAGCGGGGAGGAGACCCAGTACTTC. Based on the CDR3 plus reference TRBV5-4 and TRBJ2-5, the full variable domain is ETGVTQSPTHLIKTRGQQVTLRCSSQSGHNTVSWYQQALGQGPQFIFQYYREEENGRGNFPPRFSGLQFPNYSSELNVNALELDDSALYLCASSLGASSGEETQYFGPGTRLLVL.